A single sample is the source of the 18 T cell receptor beta chains below, sequenced in a study of long-term antiretroviral therapy in people with HIV. Running of the v3.0 immunoSEQ assay took place at survey level. Assay: immunoSEQ multiplex PCR; the TCRdb copy retains only in-frame clones and omits some. The sample lists about 24,000 clones; more than 75% were seen once. Source: unsorted PBMCs, taken about 6.1 years after starting antiretroviral therapy. These receptors were taken from a man under 40 with HIV.

In its sample, this clone was seen once. The junction differs from germline at one of its ends, possibly a read error. CDR3 nucleotides: TGTGCAAGCAAGTGGGACGTATCTGGAAACACCATATATTTT. Residues: CASKWDVSGNTIYF. The V call is TRBV27, the J call TRBJ1-3; a weak D match, TRBD1 (5 bases). Germline V CDR1 and CDR2: MNHEY, SMNVEV (reference sequence). The CDR3 spans 14 residues.

The chain combines TRBV2 with TRBJ1-5; no reliable D call. The CDR3 covers 15 residues. Germline V lookup: CDR1 SNHLY, CDR2 FYNNEI. With 2 bases removed from V and 5 bases from J, the gap between germline ends came to 13 bases. The CDR3 nucleotides read TGTGCCAGCAGTGAACACGTGAAGGATTATCAGCCCCAGCATTTT. Its translation: CASSEHVKDYQPQHF.

The rearrangement joins TRBV5-1 to TRBJ2-5, with 9 bases fitting TRBD1. The germline CDR1 and CDR2 sequences are SGHRS and YFSETQ. Trimming took 2 bases from V and 5 from J; bases not matched to a gene: 4. The CDR3 sequence is 14 residues long. The CDR3 region is CASSFGTGRETQYF. The CDR3 DNA follows: TGCGCCAGCAGCTTCGGGACAGGGCGTGAGACCCAGTACTTC.

V gene TRBV28 combines with J gene TRBJ2-6; TRBD2 might be the D (5 bases). The CDR3 has 19 residues. CDR1 and CDR2 from the germline V gene are MDHEN and SYDVKM. V shed 1 base and J shed 0 bases, with 16 bases lying between them. The CDR3: CASSLSYLRRSSGANVLTF. As DNA, the CDR3 is TGTGCCAGCAGTTTATCTTATCTGAGGAGGAGCTCTGGGGCCAACGTCCTGACTTTC.

This chain joins TRBV27 and TRBJ2-1; TRBD2 matches at 7 bases. Trimming removed 8 bases from V and 5 bases from J; junction bases left unmatched: 9. The CDR3 has 14 residues. Germline V lookup: CDR1 MNHEY, CDR2 SMNVEV (reference sequence). DNA for the CDR3: TGTGCCAGCGCGGGGGAGCGGGGCAACAATGAGCAGTTCTTC. Residues: CASAGERGNNEQFF.

The V and J genes are TRBV28 and TRBJ1-1; 8 nucleotides line up with TRBD1. This CDR3 is 13 amino acids long. V dropped 5 bases and J dropped 5; count of bases not matched to a gene: 4. Germline CDR1 is MDHEN and CDR2 is SYDVKM. CDR3 DNA: TGTGCCAGCAGTCAGACAGGGGAGACTGAAGCTTTCTTT. This translates into CASSQTGETEAFF. Supplemented by reference TRBV28 and TRBJ1-1, the full variable domain reads DVKVTQSSRYLVKRTGEKVFLECVQDMDHENMFWYRQDPGLGLRLIYFSYDVKMKEKGDIPEGYSVSREKKERFSLILESASTNQTSMYLCASSQTGETEAFFGQGTRLTVV.

The chain uses TRBV27 and TRBJ2-2; D is uncertain. From germline, CDR1 is MNHEY and CDR2 SMNVEV (reference sequence). This CDR3 has 11 residues. Deletions cut 6 bases from V and 5 bases from J, with 4 bases between. CDR3 nucleotides: TGTGCCAGCAGCAGAACCGGGGAGCTGTTTTTT. As protein: CASSRTGELFF.

The chain recombines TRBV6-5 with TRBJ1-1; TRBD1 might be the D (5 bases). Germline CDR1 reads MNHEY; CDR2 reads SVGAGI. The CDR3 contains 13 residues. V lost 6 bases to trimming and J lost 3 bases, with 11 bases between them. Here the CDR3 DNA reads TGTGCCAGCAGCTTGGGACGGTACACTGAAGCTTTCTTT. Its translation is CASSLGRYTEAFF.

This chain connects TRBV11-2 to TRBJ2-3, with TRBD2 identical over 13 bases. Germline CDR1 and CDR2: SGHAT and FQNNGV. The CDR3 consists of 18 residues. The V gene end was trimmed by 3 bases and the J gene end by 4 bases; junction bases not matched to a gene: 10. CDR3 nucleotides: TGTGCCAGCAGCTTTCCAACCCGGACTAGCGGGAGATCAGATACGCAGTATTTT. Protein sequence: CASSFPTRTSGRSDTQYF. Together with reference TRBV11-2 and TRBJ2-3, the CDR3 gives the full variable domain: EAGVAQSPRYKIIEKRQSVAFWCNPISGHATLYWYQQILGQGPKLLIQFQNNGVVDDSQLPKDRFSAERLKGVDSTLKIQPAKLEDSAVYLCASSFPTRTSGRSDTQYFGPGTRLTVL.

The V and J genes are TRBV29-1 and TRBJ2-6; D is possibly TRBD2 (6 bases). The CDR3 covers 18 residues. V was clipped by 7 bases and J by 0 bases, with 22 bases between them. Per the germline V gene, CDR1 is SQVTM and CDR2 is ANQGSEA. The CDR3 coding sequence is TGCAGCGCATCCGGGACTGCCACTACCTCCTCTGGGGCCAACGTCCTGACTTTC. Its translation: CSASGTATTSSGANVLTF.

The V gene is TRBV30, the J gene TRBJ2-5; 8 nucleotides agree with TRBD2. The CDR3 is 15 amino acids. The J segment lost 1 base and the V segment lost 0 bases, leaving 4 bases of the junction unmatched. Germline lookup yields CDR1 GTSNPN and CDR2 SVGIG (reference sequence). Here the CDR3 DNA reads TGTGCCTGGAGTGTACGGCGGGGGGTCCAAGAGACCCAGTACTTC. This encodes CAWSVRRGVQETQYF.

DNA for the CDR3: TGTGCCAGTAAATACAGGGGGCCTTACACTGAAGCTTTCTTT. Protein sequence: CASKYRGPYTEAFF. This chain links TRBV19 with TRBJ1-1, with TRBD1 matching 9 bases. V was clipped by 7 bases and J by 3 bases; unmatched bases: 6. Germline lookup yields CDR1 LNHDA and CDR2 SQIVND (reference sequence). The CDR3 consists of 14 residues. Together with reference TRBV19 and TRBJ1-1, the CDR3 gives the full variable domain: DGGITQSPKYLFRKEGQNVTLSCEQNLNHDAMYWYRQDPGQGLRLIYYSQIVNDFQKGDIAEGYSVSREKKESFPLTVTSAQKNPTAFYLCASKYRGPYTEAFFGQGTRLTVV.

The chain carries TRBV5-8 and TRBJ2-1; D uncertain. In germline, CDR1 is SGHTS, CDR2 YDEGEE. Trimming took off 0 bases at V and 15 bases at J, with 13 bases between the two ends. The CDR3 has 12 amino acids. As DNA, the CDR3 is TGTGCCAGCAGCTTGGTTACGCAGTCGACGTTCTTC. Protein sequence: CASSLVTQSTFF.

This rearrangement joins TRBV19 to TRBJ1-2, with 10 positions matching TRBD1. CDR3 size: 14 residues. Germline loops: CDR1 LNHDA, CDR2 SQIVND (reference sequence). Trimming took 4 bases from V and 7 from J; bases not matched to a gene: 6. The CDR3 reads CASSTDRGKRGYTF. CDR3 sequence (DNA): TGTGCCAGTAGTACGGACAGGGGGAAACGTGGCTACACCTTC.

Here the CDR3 reads CASSIEDQVNTGELFF. In DNA, the CDR3 is TGTGCCAGCAGCATAGAAGATCAAGTTAACACCGGGGAGCTGTTTTTT. The chain couples TRBV5-4 to TRBJ2-2, with D hard to call. This CDR3 region has 16 residues. Germline CDR1 and CDR2: SGHNT and YYREEE (reference sequence). Trimming cost V 4 bases and J 2 bases, with 15 bases left between them. The variable domain in full, with the rest retrieved from reference TRBV5-4 and TRBJ2-2, is ETGVTQSPTHLIKTRGQQVTLRCSSQSGHNTVSWYQQALGQGPQFIFQYYREEENGRGNFPPRFSGLQFPNYSSELNVNALELDDSALYLCASSIEDQVNTGELFFGEGSRLTVL.

V gene TRBV18 combines with J gene TRBJ1-1; D remains unclear. Trimming removed 5 bases at V and 1 base at J, with 8 bases between. CDR1 KGHSH and CDR2 LQKENI come from the germline V gene. This CDR3 has 13 residues. The DNA of the CDR3 is TGTGCCAGCTCAGGCGGGCGGAACACTGAAGCTTTCTTT. This gives the protein CASSGGRNTEAFF.

CDR3 sequence reads: CASSQERHSYNEQFF. DNA for the CDR3: TGCGCCAGCAGCCAAGAGAGACATTCTTACAATGAGCAGTTCTTC. V usage is TRBV4-3 and J usage is TRBJ2-1; no clear D. The CDR3 spans 15 residues. V lost 0 bases and J 4 bases, leaving 10 bases between the germline ends. Germline lookup yields CDR1 LGHNA and CDR2 YSLEER.

The chain couples TRBV4-3 to TRBJ1-5, with D hard to call. This CDR3 is 15 amino acids long. Trimming shortened V by 0 bases and J by 6 bases, and 12 bases separated the two germline ends. Germline CDR1 LGHNA, CDR2 YSLEER. The DNA for the CDR3 is TGCGCCAGCAGCCAAGATTTGAGAGGGAGTCAGCCCCAGCATTTT. It codes for CASSQDLRGSQPQHF.